The clone carrying this T cell receptor (beta chain) was seen ten or more times. No antigen is known for it. This sample was included in a study of T cells in Graves' hyperthyroidism and ophthalmopathy. General study results and limits: Peripheral blood also featured most of the thyroid clonotypes expanded above 0.001. A median approximately 6.5 months before onset, the model predicted ophthalmopathy.

Germline loops: CDR1 SGHRS, CDR2 YFSETQ. CDR3 size: 17 residues. Trimming cost V 6 bases and J 2 bases; bases outside gene matches: 13. A patient was excluded if there was uncontrolled infection, other autoimmune disease, pregnancy or lactation. Amplification yielded TCR beta CDR3 regions, with RNA transcripts as the source. RT-PCR in the first round (using the HTBI primer set) targeted the TCR CDR3. From the multiplex PCR reads, TCRdb called clonotypes with MiXCR, one entry per CDR3 protein. The sample records approximately 400,000 distinct CDR3 sequences, about a fifth being singletons. The genes are TRBV5-1 and TRBJ2-2; 7 bases map to TRBD2. The specimen was blood. The source is a woman between 18 and 29 years old with Graves' hyperthyroidism. In DNA, the CDR3 is TGCGCCAGCACCGCCCTCTCGAGCGGGGCTAACACCGGGGAGCTGTTTTTT. Protein product: CASTALSSGANTGELFF.